This TCR beta chain was sequenced during a study of cytomegalovirus exposure and HLA in healthy donors. Study results and caveats: Segments of the TCR beta V type were, in most cases, productive about 90% or about 30% of the time in an earlier analysis.

V lost 4 bases to trimming and J lost 0 bases; unmatched junction nucleotides: 7. Germline CDR1 SGHTA, CDR2 FQGTGA. The CDR3 spans 18 residues. The PCR was carried out with 60 Vbeta primers and 13 Jbeta primers. Repertoires were generated with immunoSEQ multiplex PCR, while TCRdb's copy carries only in-frame clones and drops some. Of about 140,000 clones listed, roughly four fifths were seen once; the top ten hold about 3.4%. Note on this clone: Its antigen is not known.

The chain links TRBV7-3 to TRBJ2-6; the match to TRBD1 covers 9 bases. This clonotype originated in a man between 18 and 35 years old in good health and CMV-seropositive. Sequenced input: PBMCs. The CDR3 nucleotides read TGTGCCAGCAGCTACAGGGGGCCAGGGAACTCTGGGGCCAACGTCCTGACTTTC. Encoded protein: CASSYRGPGNSGANVLTF.